The clone carrying this TCR beta chain is deemed medium-sized by its frequency. Antigen: not known. This sample stems from a study of T cell clusters in autoimmune cytopenias. The CDR3 is 14 residues long. CDR1 and CDR2 (germline): SGHRS, YFSETQ. Roughly 40,000 genome equivalents of blood DNA were amplified for TRB. Multiplex touch-down PCR amplified TRB using TRB-A and TRB-B pools in one tube. TCRdb re-called the multiplex PCR reads and catalogs CDR3 proteins one per entry, DNA excluded. The sample table includes around 2,000 distinct CDR3 sequences. Overall study findings and caveats: No experiment has yet validated the function of the T cell clusters defined in silico. TRB repertoire shifts in secondary cytopenia and chronic lymphocytic leukemia mostly reflected lymphoma, not autoimmunity.

These data also featured in a second study, about T cell repertoires in aging, cancer and after chemotherapy. That paper notes: Clear clonal overlap appeared across healthy donor samples taken over several months to years. No conclusions about immunological memory after chemotherapy can be drawn from the repertoire data.

V and J are TRBV5-1 and TRBJ2-2. Sequenced material: peripheral blood. The sequence came from a human donor in good health. CDR3 residues: CASSSKGVAGELFF.